This T cell receptor beta chain was sequenced during a study of T cells in Graves' hyperthyroidism and ophthalmopathy. Template material for amplifying TCR beta CDR3 regions consisted of RNA transcripts. An initial round of RT-PCR targeting the TCR CDR3 relied on the HTBI primer set. TCRdb re-derived calls from the multiplex PCR reads in MiXCR, one entry per CDR3 protein. The sample lists about 500,000 distinct CDR3 sequences, 15% to 20% occurring once. With regard to this clonotype: Its specificity is not known.

The germline V gene has CDR1 MNHNS and CDR2 SASEGT. V gave up 5 bases and J gave up 4 bases, with 11 bases separating them. This CDR3 region has 13 residues. Whole-study results and caveats: A model built on 13 V-J features separated ophthalmopathy from stable hyperthyroidism.

The specimen was blood. The clonotype comes from a young woman with Graves' ophthalmopathy. V and J are TRBV6-1 and TRBJ1-2; a possible D gene is TRBD1 (5 bases). CDR3 loop: CASSKEGAYGYTF. DNA for the CDR3: TGTGCCAGCAGTAAAGAAGGGGCCTATGGCTACACCTTC.